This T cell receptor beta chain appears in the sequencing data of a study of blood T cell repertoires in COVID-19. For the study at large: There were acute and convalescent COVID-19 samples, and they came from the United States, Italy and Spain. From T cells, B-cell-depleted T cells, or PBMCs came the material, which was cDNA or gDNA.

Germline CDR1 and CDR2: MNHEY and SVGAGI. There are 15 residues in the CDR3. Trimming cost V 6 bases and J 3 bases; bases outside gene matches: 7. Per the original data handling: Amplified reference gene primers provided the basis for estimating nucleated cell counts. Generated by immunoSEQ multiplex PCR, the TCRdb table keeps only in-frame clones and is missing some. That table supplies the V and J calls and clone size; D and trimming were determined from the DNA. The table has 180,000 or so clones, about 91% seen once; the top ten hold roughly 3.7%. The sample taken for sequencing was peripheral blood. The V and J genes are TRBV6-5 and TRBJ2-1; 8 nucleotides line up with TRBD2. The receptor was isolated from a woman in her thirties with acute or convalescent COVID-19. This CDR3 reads CASRRGTSLYNEQFF. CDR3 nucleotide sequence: TGTGCCAGCAGGAGGGGGACTAGTCTCTACAATGAGCAGTTCTTC.